Sequencing of this T cell receptor beta chain was carried out in a study of monozygotic twins with inflammatory bowel disease. TCRdb reanalyzed the 5' RACE reads, giving one entry per CDR3 protein sequence and no DNA. Its listing shows 440,000 or so distinct CDR3 sequences. The CDR3 has 18 amino acids. The germline CDR1 and CDR2 sequences are MDHEN and SYDVKM. The chain has TRBV28 and TRBJ1-5. This TCR was sampled from a human donor with ulcerative colitis or Crohn's disease, or a healthy co-twin of an affected twin (not recorded which). Material for sequencing was blood. CDR3 loop: CASRPQKGSGYSNQPQHF.